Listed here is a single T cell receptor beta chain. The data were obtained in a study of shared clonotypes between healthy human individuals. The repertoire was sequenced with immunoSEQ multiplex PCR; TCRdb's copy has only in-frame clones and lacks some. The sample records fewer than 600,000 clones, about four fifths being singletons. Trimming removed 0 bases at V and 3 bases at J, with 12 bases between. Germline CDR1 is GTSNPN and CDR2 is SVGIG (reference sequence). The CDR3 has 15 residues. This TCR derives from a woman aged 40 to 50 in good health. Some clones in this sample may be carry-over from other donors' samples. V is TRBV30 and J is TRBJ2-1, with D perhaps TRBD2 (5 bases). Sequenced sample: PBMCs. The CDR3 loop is CAWSVGLTGYNEQFF. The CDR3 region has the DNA TGTGCCTGGAGTGTCGGACTTACGGGCTACAATGAGCAGTTCTTC.